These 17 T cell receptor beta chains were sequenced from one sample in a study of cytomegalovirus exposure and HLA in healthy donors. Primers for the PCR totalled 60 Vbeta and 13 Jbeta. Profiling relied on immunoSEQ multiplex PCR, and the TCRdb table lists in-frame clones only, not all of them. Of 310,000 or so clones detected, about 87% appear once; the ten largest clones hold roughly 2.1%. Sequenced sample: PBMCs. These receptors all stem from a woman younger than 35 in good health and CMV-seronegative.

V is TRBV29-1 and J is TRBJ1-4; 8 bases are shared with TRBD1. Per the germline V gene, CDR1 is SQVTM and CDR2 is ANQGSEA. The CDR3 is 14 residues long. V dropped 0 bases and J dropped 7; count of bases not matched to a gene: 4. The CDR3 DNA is TGCAGCGTTGAAGATGGACAGGGTTTTGAAAAACTGTTTTTT. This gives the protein CSVEDGQGFEKLFF.

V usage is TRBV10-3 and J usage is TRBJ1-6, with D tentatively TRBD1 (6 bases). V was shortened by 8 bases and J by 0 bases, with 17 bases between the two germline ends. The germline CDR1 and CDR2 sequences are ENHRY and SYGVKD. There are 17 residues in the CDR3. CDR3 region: CAIRTGTGSSYNSPLHF. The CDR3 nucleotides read TGTGCCATCCGAACAGGGACGGGGAGCTCCTATAATTCACCCCTCCACTTT.

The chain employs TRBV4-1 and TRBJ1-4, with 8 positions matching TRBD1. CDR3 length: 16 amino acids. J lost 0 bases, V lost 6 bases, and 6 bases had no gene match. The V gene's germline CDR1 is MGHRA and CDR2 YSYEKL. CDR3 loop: CASSPGTGSTNEKLFF. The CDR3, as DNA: TGCGCCAGCAGTCCCGGGACAGGCTCAACTAATGAAAAACTGTTTTTT.

CDR3 residues: CASNSQNMNTEAFF. As DNA, the CDR3 is TGTGCCAGTAATTCACAGAACATGAACACTGAAGCTTTCTTT. The chain employs TRBV19 and TRBJ1-1; D is ambiguous. Germline V gene lookup returns CDR1 LNHDA and CDR2 SQIVND (reference sequence). The length of the CDR3 is 14 residues. With 7 bases removed from V and 0 bases from J, the gap between germline ends came to 12 bases.

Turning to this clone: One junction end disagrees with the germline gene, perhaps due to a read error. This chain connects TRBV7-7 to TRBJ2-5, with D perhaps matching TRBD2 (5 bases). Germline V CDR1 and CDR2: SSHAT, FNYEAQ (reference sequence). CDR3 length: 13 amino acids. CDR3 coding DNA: TGTGCTAGCAGCTTAGCGAGGGAAGAGACCCAGTACTTC. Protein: CASSLAREETQYF.

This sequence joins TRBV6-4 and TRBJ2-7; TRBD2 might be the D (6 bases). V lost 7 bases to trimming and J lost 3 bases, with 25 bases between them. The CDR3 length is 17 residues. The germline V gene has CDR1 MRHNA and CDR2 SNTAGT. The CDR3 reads CASTRAGSSEPNYEQYF. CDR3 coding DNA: TGTGCCAGCACTAGAGCCGGCTCTAGCGAACCGAACTACGAGCAGTACTTC.

The CDR3 DNA follows: TGTGCCAGCAGCTTTTCCGGGAGAGCGGTCAATGAGCAGTTCTTC. Translated: CASSFSGRAVNEQFF. The chain carries TRBV5-4 and TRBJ2-1; perhaps TRBD2 as D (6 bases). Per the germline V gene, CDR1 is SGHNT and CDR2 is YYREEE (reference sequence). This CDR3 region has 15 residues. V lost 2 bases and J lost 6, with 15 bases in between. Together with reference TRBV5-4 and TRBJ2-1, the CDR3 gives the full variable domain: ETGVTQSPTHLIKTRGQQVTLRCSSQSGHNTVSWYQQALGQGPQFIFQYYREEENGRGNFPPRFSGLQFPNYSSELNVNALELDDSALYLCASSFSGRAVNEQFFGPGTRLTVL.

CDR3 in amino acids: CSVGKQMNTEAFF. The CDR3 DNA reads TGCAGCGTTGGAAAGCAAATGAACACTGAAGCTTTCTTT. The chain links TRBV29-1 to TRBJ1-1; D is undetermined. The CDR3 spans 13 residues. V was trimmed by 4 bases and J by 0 bases, leaving 9 bases between them. Germline values: CDR1 SQVTM, CDR2 ANQGSEA.

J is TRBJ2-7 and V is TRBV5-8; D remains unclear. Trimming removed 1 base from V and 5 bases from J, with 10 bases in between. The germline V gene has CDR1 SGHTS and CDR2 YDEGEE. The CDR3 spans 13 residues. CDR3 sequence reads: CASSLLLLNEQYF. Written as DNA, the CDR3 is TGTGCCAGCAGCTTGTTATTACTTAACGAGCAGTACTTC. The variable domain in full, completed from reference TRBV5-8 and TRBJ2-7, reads EAGVTQSPTHLIKTRGQQATLRCSPISGHTSVYWYQQALGLGLQFLLWYDEGEERNRGNFPPRFSGRQFPNYSSELNVNALELEDSALYLCASSLLLLNEQYFGPGTRLTVT.

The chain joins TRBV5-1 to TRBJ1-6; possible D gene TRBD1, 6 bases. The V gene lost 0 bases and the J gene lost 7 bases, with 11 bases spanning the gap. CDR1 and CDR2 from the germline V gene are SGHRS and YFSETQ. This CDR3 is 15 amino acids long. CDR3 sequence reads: CASSLDQGWNSPLHF. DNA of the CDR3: TGCGCCAGCAGCTTGGACCAGGGGTGGAATTCACCCCTCCACTTT.

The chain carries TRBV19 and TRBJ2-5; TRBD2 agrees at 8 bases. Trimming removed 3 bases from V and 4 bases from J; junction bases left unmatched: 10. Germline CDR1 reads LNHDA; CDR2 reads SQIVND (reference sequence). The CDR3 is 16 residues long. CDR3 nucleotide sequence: TGTGCCAGTAGTATGCGCGGTGTCGGGGGGGCAGAGACCCAGTACTTC. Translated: CASSMRGVGGAETQYF.

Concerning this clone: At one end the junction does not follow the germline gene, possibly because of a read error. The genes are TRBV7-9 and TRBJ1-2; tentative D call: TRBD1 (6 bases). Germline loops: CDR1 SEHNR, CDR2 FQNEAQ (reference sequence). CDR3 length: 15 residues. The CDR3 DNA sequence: TGTGCCAGCAGCCTAGCAGGGGCTACCGTCTATGGCTACACCTTC. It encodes CASSLAGATVYGYTF.

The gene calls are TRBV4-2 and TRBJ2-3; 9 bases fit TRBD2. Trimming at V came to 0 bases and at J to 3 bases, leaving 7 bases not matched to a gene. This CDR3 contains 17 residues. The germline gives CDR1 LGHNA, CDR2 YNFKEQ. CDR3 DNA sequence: TGTGCCAGCAGCCAAGAGGTCGGAGCGGGGGGAACAGATACGCAGTATTTT. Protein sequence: CASSQEVGAGGTDTQYF.

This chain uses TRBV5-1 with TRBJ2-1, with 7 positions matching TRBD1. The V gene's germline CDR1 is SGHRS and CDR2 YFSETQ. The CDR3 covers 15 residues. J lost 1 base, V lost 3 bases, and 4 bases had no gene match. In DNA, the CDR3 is TGCGCCAGCAGCTCCGACAGGGATTCCTACAATGAGCAGTTCTTC. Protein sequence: CASSSDRDSYNEQFF.

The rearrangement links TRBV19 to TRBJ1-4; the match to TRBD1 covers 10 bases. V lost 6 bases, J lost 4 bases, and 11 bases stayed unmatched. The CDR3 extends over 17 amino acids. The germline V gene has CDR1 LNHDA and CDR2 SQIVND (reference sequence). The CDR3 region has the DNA TGTGCCAGTAGCCGACAGGGGGCAAGAGTTCTTAATGAAAAACTGTTTTTT. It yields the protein CASSRQGARVLNEKLFF.

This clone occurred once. Here the CDR3 reads CASTRRGGLGGANVLTF. CDR3 DNA: TGTGCCAGCACCCGGAGGGGGGGTCTGGGGGGGGCCAACGTCCTGACTTTC. The chain couples TRBV2 to TRBJ2-6; a possible D gene is TRBD2 (7 bases). V lost 7 bases to trimming and J lost 4 bases, with 20 bases between them. The germline CDR1 and CDR2 sequences are SNHLY and FYNNEI. This CDR3 is built from 17 residues.

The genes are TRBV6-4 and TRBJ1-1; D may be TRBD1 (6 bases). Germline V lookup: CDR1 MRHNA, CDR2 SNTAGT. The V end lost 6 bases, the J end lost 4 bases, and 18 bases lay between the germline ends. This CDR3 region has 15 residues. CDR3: CASSVYREKGTEAFF. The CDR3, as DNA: TGTGCCAGCAGCGTCTACAGGGAAAAGGGCACTGAAGCTTTCTTT.